A single sample is the source of the 22 T cell receptor beta chains below, sequenced in a study of identical twins. TCRdb passed the 5' RACE reads through MiXCR, listing each CDR3 protein once. Of hundreds of thousands of distinct CDR3 sequences in the sample, approximately 24% are singletons; the top ten hold around 3%. The sample also formed part of further work on T cells expressing NK-cell markers.

What was sequenced was CD4+ T cells sorted from blood. The receptors stem from a woman aged 18-35 years in good health.

CDR3: CASSYSTITTRNTIYF. As DNA, the CDR3 is TGTGCCAGCAGTTACTCGACTATCACAACCCGAAACACCATATATTTT. This chain links TRBV6-2 or TRBV6-3 with TRBJ1-3, with D hard to call. The ends were cut back, 0 bases at V and 5 bases at J, with 14 bases in the middle. This CDR3 contains 16 residues. CDR1 and CDR2 from the germline V gene are MNHEY and SVGEGT.

This chain joins TRBV20-1 and TRBJ1-1; possible D gene TRBD1, 6 bases. The germline V gene encodes CDR1 DFQATT and CDR2 SNEGSKA (reference sequence). Trimming took off 2 bases at V and 9 bases at J, with 10 bases between the two ends. CDR3 length equals 11 residues. The CDR3 loop reads CSARPDRKAFF. The CDR3 DNA is TGCAGTGCTAGACCTGACAGGAAAGCTTTCTTT.

This chain joins TRBV9 and TRBJ1-5, with D perhaps TRBD1 (5 bases). CDR3 length: 13 residues. Germline V gene lookup returns CDR1 SGDLS and CDR2 YYNGEE. The V end was cut by 2 bases, the J end by 7 bases, with 10 bases between. The CDR3 loop is CASSVQGFQPQHF. In DNA form, the CDR3 reads TGTGCCAGCAGCGTTCAGGGATTCCAGCCCCAGCATTTT.

The table lists this clonotype with a few counts. V gene TRBV29-1 combines with J gene TRBJ2-1; a weak D match, TRBD1 (5 bases). CDR3 length: 13 residues. Looked up from germline, CDR1 is SQVTM and CDR2 is ANQGSEA. Trimming stripped 3 bases from V and 4 bases from J, with 10 bases between. CDR3 nucleotides: TGCAGCGTTGATGAACAGGCGTACAATGAGCAGTTCTTC. This translates into CSVDEQAYNEQFF.

This clonotype was seen only a few times. The chain uses TRBV7-6 and TRBJ2-2; 8 nucleotides align to TRBD1. CDR1 is SGHVS, CDR2 FNYEAQ, per germline. This CDR3 region has 15 residues. Losses at the gene ends were 5 bases for V and 2 bases for J; bases not matched to a gene: 4. CDR3 sequence (DNA): TGTGCCAGCAGCGTAGGACAGGGTAACACCGGGGAGCTGTTTTTT. Protein product: CASSVGQGNTGELFF.

This clonotype occurred a few times. The chain couples TRBV5-1 to TRBJ1-1, with D perhaps matching TRBD1 (6 bases). Trimming left V 4 bases short and J 2 bases short, with 12 bases between. CDR3 length: 14 amino acids. CDR1 and CDR2 (germline): SGHRS, YFSETQ. DNA for the CDR3: TGCGCCAGCAGCACGGGACATTCAAACACTGAAGCTTTCTTT. Protein sequence: CASSTGHSNTEAFF.

This clonotype was counted between two and nine times. J is TRBJ2-3 and V is TRBV4-3, with 12 bases matching TRBD2. This CDR3 contains 15 residues. Trimming at V came to 6 bases and at J to 4 bases, leaving 5 bases not matched to a gene. Germline assignment: CDR1 LGHNA and CDR2 YSLEER. CDR3 sequence: CASSASGRAPDTQYF. The CDR3 nucleotides are TGCGCCAGCAGTGCTAGCGGGAGGGCTCCAGATACGCAGTATTTT.

V and J are TRBV12-3 or TRBV12-4 and TRBJ2-1; D is perhaps TRBD2 (7 bases). The CDR3 contains 16 residues. V was clipped by 6 bases and J by 9 bases, with 24 bases between them. CDR3 in DNA: TGTGCCAGCAGGGACTTCCTAGCTCCTCGGGGGGCTGAGCAGTTCTTC. Translated, it gives CASRDFLAPRGAEQFF.

The chain couples TRBV4-1 to TRBJ1-2, with D uncertain. The CDR3 spans 13 residues. Germline V gene sequence: CDR1 MGHRA, CDR2 YSYEKL. V shed 3 bases and J shed 2 bases, with 7 bases lying between them. The CDR3 is CASSQDWNYGYTF. The CDR3 coding sequence is TGCGCCAGCAGCCAGGACTGGAACTATGGCTACACCTTC.

This clonotype was detected a few times. The genes are TRBV4-3 and TRBJ2-5; no clear D. The V gene's germline CDR1 is LGHNA and CDR2 YSLEER. Trimming pared 1 base from V and 4 bases from J, leaving 7 bases between. The CDR3 totals 13 residues. Written as DNA, the CDR3 is TGCGCCAGCAGCCAAGCAATAGCAGAGACCCAGTACTTC. Protein: CASSQAIAETQYF.

This clonotype came up a few times. This chain links TRBV6-2 or TRBV6-3 with TRBJ2-3; 10 bases map to TRBD1. Germline V gene data show CDR1 as MNHEY and CDR2 as SVGEGT. V lost 5 bases to trimming and J lost 6 bases; unmatched junction nucleotides: 11. There are 16 residues in the CDR3. CDR3 sequence reads: CASSKIFGTGDDTQYF. In DNA, the CDR3 is TGTGCCAGCAGTAAGATATTCGGGACAGGGGACGATACGCAGTATTTT.

The gene calls are TRBV20-1 and TRBJ1-1; no reliable D call. V lost 4 bases to trimming and J lost 1 base, with 13 bases between them. The CDR3 runs 14 residues. The germline V gene encodes CDR1 DFQATT and CDR2 SNEGSKA (reference sequence). CDR3 amino acids: CSAKLGGPNTEAFF. The CDR3 DNA reads as TGCAGTGCTAAGCTGGGAGGTCCGAACACTGAAGCTTTCTTT.

This clonotype has just a few counts. J is TRBJ1-6 and V is TRBV5-1, with a weak D call TRBD1 (5 bases). The germline CDR1 and CDR2 sequences are SGHRS and YFSETQ. CDR3 length equals 16 residues. Deletions cut 0 bases from V and 13 bases from J, with 20 bases between. In nucleotides, the CDR3 is TGCGCCAGCAGCTTGGCAAACTCGGGCCCAGGGACTCCCCTCCACTTT. Protein: CASSLANSGPGTPLHF.

The genes are TRBV7-2 and TRBJ2-3, with 7 bases identical to TRBD2. Germline lookup yields CDR1 SGHTA and CDR2 FQGNSA. J was trimmed by 6 bases and V by 2 bases; bases with no gene match: 5. The CDR3 length is 14 residues. The CDR3 region has the DNA TGTGCCAGCAGCTTACGTGGGAGGGCCGATACGCAGTATTTT. Residues: CASSLRGRADTQYF.

The V gene is TRBV6-4, the J gene TRBJ2-5; the D gene is possibly TRBD1 (6 bases). The CDR3 is 19 residues long. Germline V lookup: CDR1 MRHNA, CDR2 SNTAGT. Deletions cut 5 bases from V and 0 bases from J, with 25 bases between. The CDR3 loop reads CASSTNPTGIVGNQETQYF. CDR3 in DNA: TGTGCCAGCAGTACTAACCCGACAGGAATCGTAGGAAACCAAGAGACCCAGTACTTC.

This clonotype was observed many times. J is TRBJ1-6 and V is TRBV7-8; 7 bases align to TRBD1. The length of the CDR3 is 16 residues. The germline gives CDR1 SGHVS, CDR2 FQNEAQ. V lost 5 bases and J lost 1; bases outside the gene matches: 5. This CDR3 is CASSGTVRSYNSPLHF. CDR3 sequence (DNA): TGTGCCAGCAGCGGGACAGTGCGGTCCTATAATTCACCCCTCCACTTT.

This clonotype was detected a few times. V and J are TRBV6-5 and TRBJ2-7; 8 bases line up with TRBD1. Trimming took 3 bases from V and 3 from J; bases not matched to a gene: 7. Germline V lookup: CDR1 MNHEY, CDR2 SVGAGI. The CDR3 totals 15 residues. CDR3 in DNA: TGTGCCAGCAGTTATGCCAGAGGACAGGGCTACGAGCAGTACTTC. Translated, it gives CASSYARGQGYEQYF.

This clonotype was seen once. V and J are TRBV5-5 and TRBJ2-3, with TRBD2 matching over 7 bases. V shed 4 bases, J shed 8 bases, and the junction held 19 bases outside the gene matches. From germline, CDR1 is SGHKS and CDR2 YYEKEE (reference sequence). The CDR3 sequence is 17 residues long. The chain's CDR3 is CASSQLAATTVLVTQYF. The CDR3 bases are TGTGCCAGCAGCCAGCTAGCGGCGACAACCGTACTTGTTACGCAGTATTTT. The full variable domain, in which reference TRBV5-5 and TRBJ2-3 provide the parts outside the CDR3, is DAGVTQSPTHLIKTRGQQVTLRCSPISGHKSVSWYQQVLGQGPQFIFQYYEKEERGRGNFPDRFSARQFPNYSSELNVNALLLGDSALYLCASSQLAATTVLVTQYFGPGTRLTVL.

A few counts support this clonotype. This chain joins TRBV20-1 and TRBJ2-7; 7 positions agree with TRBD2. V shed 6 bases and J 0 bases; nucleotides not matched to a gene: 11. The CDR3 sequence is 15 residues long. CDR1 is DFQATT and CDR2 is SNEGSKA in the germline V gene (reference sequence). CDR3 in DNA: TGCAGTGCAACATTCGCTCAGCGGGGCTCCTACGAGCAGTACTTC. Translated: CSATFAQRGSYEQYF.

This clonotype has a handful of counts. V and J are TRBV15 and TRBJ1-1; D is undetermined. V gave up 0 bases and J gave up 4 bases, with 12 bases separating them. Germline lookup yields CDR1 LNHNV and CDR2 YYDKDF (reference sequence). CDR3 length equals 15 residues. The CDR3, as DNA: TGTGCCACCAGCAGAGATTCAACAGCTACCACTGAAGCTTTCTTT. Amino acid sequence: CATSRDSTATTEAFF.

This sequence joins TRBV12-3 or TRBV12-4 and TRBJ2-7; maybe TRBD2 (6 bases). The V end was cut by 3 bases, the J end by 3 bases, with 12 bases between. The CDR3 runs 14 residues. Written as DNA, the CDR3 is TGTGCCAGCAGTTTTGGCGGGACCATCTACGAGCAGTACTTC. This encodes CASSFGGTIYEQYF.

This clonotype was found many times. The chain employs TRBV12-3 or TRBV12-4 and TRBJ2-7; D gene unclear. V was clipped by 4 bases and J by 0 bases, with 7 bases between them. CDR3 length: 13 residues. The CDR3 DNA follows: TGTGCCAGCAGTTGGTACGGCTCCTACGAGCAGTACTTC. This gives the protein CASSWYGSYEQYF.